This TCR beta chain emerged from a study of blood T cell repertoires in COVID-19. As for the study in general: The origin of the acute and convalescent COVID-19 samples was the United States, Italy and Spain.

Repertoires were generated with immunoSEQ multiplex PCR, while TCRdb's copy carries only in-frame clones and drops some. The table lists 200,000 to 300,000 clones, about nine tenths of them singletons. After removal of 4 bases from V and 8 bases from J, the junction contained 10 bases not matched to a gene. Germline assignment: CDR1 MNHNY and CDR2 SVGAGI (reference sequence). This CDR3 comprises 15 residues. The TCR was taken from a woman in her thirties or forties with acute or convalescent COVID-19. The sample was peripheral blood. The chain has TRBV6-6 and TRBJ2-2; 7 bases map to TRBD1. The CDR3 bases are TGTGCCAGCAGTTCCCACCGACAGGGCCCTGGGGAGCTGTTTTTT. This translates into CASSSHRQGPGELFF.